This record covers a single T cell receptor (beta chain). Antigen specificity is unknown. Germline V gene lookup returns CDR1 SGHDT and CDR2 YYEEEE. The CDR3 covers 14 residues. Trimming removed 0 bases at V and 3 bases at J, with 8 bases between. This specimen comes from a study of shared clonotypes between healthy human individuals. At the level of the study: Three CD4 naive, three CD4 memory, two CD8 naive and one CD8 memory plate were used per donor. Findings and caveats of the study: Compared with clonotypes that all four donors shared, non-shared clonotypes had lower generation probabilities.

Sequencing was at deep level. Assay: immunoSEQ multiplex PCR; the TCRdb copy retains only in-frame clones and omits some. The data hold roughly 1 million clones, with approximately 70% observed a single time. The chain carries TRBV5-6 and TRBJ2-3, with D perhaps TRBD2 (6 bases). The sequenced material came from memory CD4+ T cells sorted from blood. Regarding subset: CD45RA-negative fraction. The sequence was obtained from a man younger than 35 in good health. This CDR3 reads CASSLDRGTDTQYF. The CDR3 bases are TGTGCCAGCAGCTTGGACCGGGGGACAGATACGCAGTATTTT.